This is a list of T cell receptor beta chains from one sample in a study of graft-versus-host responses after intestinal transplantation. Their recognized antigens are unknown. The repertoire was sequenced with immunoSEQ multiplex PCR; TCRdb's copy has only in-frame clones and lacks some. The sample includes more than 85,000 clones, 92% of them seen just once. The material was unstimulated CD8+ T cells sorted from spleen or lymph node cells, obtained before transplant. All receptors come from a human donor who was the organ donor for an intestinal transplant. Both conserved end residues are part of each CDR3. The D gene is left open where the match is weak. Expanded clones get a size class; other rows say once, few or many, or leave the size out.

>TRBJ2-7|TRBV28|-|-
TGTGCCAGCAGCCGCGACAGGCGCTACGAGCAGTACTTC
CASSRDRRYEQYF
>TRBJ1-1|TRBV11-2|-|-
TGTGCCAGCAGCTTAGGGGCTTTAGCTTTCTTT
CASSLGALAFF
>TRBJ2-7|TRBV7-8|-|-
TGTGCCAGCAGCTTAGAGGGTAGGGAGTCACCCTACGAGCAGTACTTC
CASSLEGRESPYEQYF
>TRBJ1-1|TRBV16|TRBD1|once
TGTGCCAGCAGCCAAGGGTTCGGTGACAGGGGCACTGAAGCTTTCTTT
CASSQGFGDRGTEAFF
>TRBJ1-2|TRBV10-3|-|-
TGTGCCACCGGGGCAGGTTGGAGGGGCCCCTATGGCTACACCTTC
CATGAGWRGPYGYTF
>TRBJ2-1|TRBV7-9|TRBD2|-
TGTGCCAGCAGCTCTCAGCGGGGGGGCCTTGAGCAGTTCTTC
CASSSQRGGLEQFF
>TRBJ1-1|TRBV14|-|-
TGTGCCAGCAGCCAAGATCGGAGATGGGGGGTGGACACTGAAGCTTTCTTT
CASSQDRRWGVDTEAFF
>TRBJ2-5|TRBV5-1|TRBD2|-
TGCGCCAGCAGCTTGTGGGGGGGAAGTCAAGAGACCCAGTACTTC
CASSLWGGSQETQYF
>TRBJ1-2|TRBV9|TRBD1|once
TGTGCCAGCAGCGTGGGGGACAGAAACTATGGCTACACCTTC
CASSVGDRNYGYTF
>TRBJ1-2|TRBV27|-|-
TGTGCCAGCAGTTTATCGGGACACGGAACTTACTATGGCTACACCTTC
CASSLSGHGTYYGYTF
>TRBJ1-5|TRBV30|TRBD1|-
TGTGCCTGGAGTGCGGACAGGTCTGGACAGCCCCAGCATTTT
CAWSADRSGQPQHF
>TRBJ1-1|TRBV28|-|-
TGTGCCAGCAGTTTCCACGGGAACACTGAAGCTTTCTTT
CASSFHGNTEAFF
>TRBJ1-1|TRBV27|-|-
TGTGCCAGCAGTCTCGACTCATTTCAGGGCACTGAAGCTTTCTTT
CASSLDSFQGTEAFF
>TRBJ2-7|TRBV5-6|TRBD1|-
TGTGCCAGCAGCCCGGGACAGTCTGAGCAGTACTTC
CASSPGQSEQYF
>TRBJ2-3|TRBV11-2|-|-
TGTGCCAGCAGCTTAGGGACAAAGGATTATCCAGATACGCAGTATTTT
CASSLGTKDYPDTQYF
>TRBJ2-5|TRBV11-2|-|-
TGTGCCAGCAGCTTAGTTAGCGCGTACCAAGAGACCCAGTACTTC
CASSLVSAYQETQYF
>TRBJ2-7|TRBV11-2|TRBD1|-
TGTGCCAGTGGGGACAGGGGAACCTACGAGCAGTACTTC
CASGDRGTYEQYF
>TRBJ2-7|TRBV6-6|-|once
TGTGCCAGCAGTGACAGTCTTCATTTCGAGCAGTACTTC
CASSDSLHFEQYF
>TRBJ2-7|TRBV28|-|-
TGTGCCAGCAGTTTGTGGAGGTACCAAATTCCCTACGAGCAGTACTTC
CASSLWRYQIPYEQYF
>TRBJ2-3|TRBV29-1|TRBD2|-
TGCAGCGTTGAAGGACGGGGGACTAGCAACACAGATACGCAGTATTTT
CSVEGRGTSNTDTQYF